These T cell receptor beta chains were read from a single sample in a study of T cells in Graves' hyperthyroidism and ophthalmopathy. Using its own MiXCR run on the multiplex PCR reads, TCRdb lists one record per CDR3 protein. The data contain roughly 640,000 distinct CDR3 sequences, about a sixth of them singletons. Sequences were obtained from blood. The receptors shown here come from a middle-aged woman with Graves' ophthalmopathy. Each CDR3 is given with its conserved first and last residue. The D gene is left open where the match is weak. Only part of the rows carry a size: once, few, many, or a class if the clone is expanded.

j_call	clone_size	d_call	v_call	cdr3_aa
TRBJ1-2	many	TRBD1	TRBV27	CASSWDRNSYGYTF
TRBJ2-3	-	-	TRBV12-3/TRBV12-4	CASSEAGQRTDTQYF
TRBJ1-2	many	-	TRBV7-8	CASSFGDPGHDGYTF
TRBJ2-7	-	-	TRBV6-1	CASRGMGGGSYEQYF
TRBJ2-1	-	TRBD2	TRBV4-2	CASSQEPGLAGFGQFF
TRBJ2-7	many	TRBD1	TRBV7-3	CASSPTAGQGHEQYF
TRBJ2-7	few	-	TRBV6-1	CASSPNRGHEQYF
TRBJ1-1	many	-	TRBV6-1	CASSEKGNTEAFF
TRBJ2-7	many	TRBD1	TRBV7-9	CASSALTGGNEQYF
TRBJ2-1	many	-	TRBV2	CASSQGWASNEQFF
TRBJ2-7	many	-	TRBV28	CASSFRGMTSYEQYF
TRBJ2-3	-	-	TRBV7-9	CASGGGTDTQYF
TRBJ2-6	-	TRBD1	TRBV6-9	CASSYGTAYSGANVLTF
TRBJ2-2	many	-	TRBV2	CASRLDNTGELFF
TRBJ2-2	few	TRBD1	TRBV10-3	CAISDRDRGGTGELFF